The rows below give T cell receptor beta chains drawn from one sample of a study of CD8 T cells in Susac syndrome. TCRdb re-analysed the immunoSEQ multiplex PCR reads in MiXCR, keeping a single row per CDR3 protein. The sample shows approximately 190,000 distinct CDR3 sequences, roughly 94% of them seen only once. The material sequenced was CD8+ T cells from PBMCs. These receptors all stem from a human donor with Susac syndrome. CDR3s include the opening cysteine and the closing phenylalanine or tryptophan. The D gene is left open where the match is weak. The size field is filled for only some rows; it gives once, few, many or a size class.

CDR3	DNA	size	V	J	D
CASSASGGAGNEQFF	TGTGCCAGCAGCGCTAGCGGGGGGGCCGGCAATGAGCAGTTCTTC	-	TRBV9	TRBJ2-1	TRBD2
CASSIAGSSYNEQFF	TGTGCCAGTAGTATAGCGGGTAGCTCCTACAATGAGCAGTTCTTC	-	TRBV19	TRBJ2-1	-
CASSPAGSASGEKLFF	TGTGCCAGCAGCCCCGCGGGCTCCGCAAGTGGTGAAAAACTGTTTTTT	-	TRBV3-1	TRBJ1-4	-
CSPQGFHGYTF	TGCAGTCCTCAGGGATTCCATGGCTACACCTTC	-	TRBV20-1	TRBJ1-2	-
CASSSLLVRNTEAFF	TGTGCCAGCAGTTCCCTATTGGTTCGGAACACTGAAGCTTTCTTT	-	TRBV27	TRBJ1-1	-
CATSRDPAHTEAFF	TGTGCCACCAGCAGAGATCCGGCGCACACTGAAGCTTTCTTT	-	TRBV15	TRBJ1-1	-
CASSLATGEAFF	TGTGCCAGCAGCTTAGCAACAGGGGAAGCTTTCTTT	-	TRBV7-9	TRBJ1-1	-
CASSRLGSNQPQHF	TGTGCCAGCAGCCGATTAGGTAGCAATCAGCCCCAGCATTTT	-	TRBV28	TRBJ1-5	-
CASSYPGQGALVLTF	TGTGCCAGCAGTTACCCGGGACAGGGGGCCCTCGTCCTGACTTTC	-	TRBV5-4	TRBJ2-6	TRBD1
CASSSGIQNGYTF	TGTGCCAGCAGTTCTGGCATTCAGAATGGCTACACCTTC	-	TRBV25-1	TRBJ1-2	-
CATSESRGTDTQYF	TGTGCCACCAGTGAAAGTCGGGGTACAGATACGCAGTATTTT	-	TRBV24-1	TRBJ2-3	-
CASSLPRHANTEAFF	TGTGCCAGCAGCTTACCTCGACATGCGAACACTGAAGCTTTCTTT	-	TRBV11-2	TRBJ1-1	-
CASSSGGSYEQYF	TGTGCCAGCAGTTCCGGGGGTTCCTACGAGCAGTACTTC	-	TRBV27	TRBJ2-7	-
CASSSGIRMTEAFF	TGTGCCAGCAGCTCGGGGATAAGGATGACTGAAGCTTTCTTT	once	TRBV7-9	TRBJ1-1	-
CASSVEQGYTEAFF	TGTGCCAGCAGCGTAGAACAGGGATACACTGAAGCTTTCTTT	-	TRBV9	TRBJ1-1	-
CASSPQTGTEKLFF	TGTGCCAGCAGCCCACAGACAGGGACTGAAAAACTGTTTTTT	-	TRBV7-9	TRBJ1-4	TRBD1
CSVETDRSHEQFF	TGCAGCGTTGAAACGGACAGGTCCCATGAGCAGTTCTTC	few	TRBV29-1	TRBJ2-1	TRBD1
CAGTFGTGELFF	TGTGCCGGCACGTTTGGGACCGGGGAGCTGTTTTTT	-	TRBV30	TRBJ2-2	-
CAISESEETQYF	TGTGCCATCAGTGAGTCAGAAGAGACCCAGTACTTC	-	TRBV10-3	TRBJ2-5	-